Listed below are T cell receptor beta chains from one sample, sequenced in a study of T-cell memory formation after mild COVID-19. MiXCR, applied by TCRdb to the 5' RACE reads, yields one record per CDR3 protein. This sample yields 150,000 to 200,000 distinct CDR3 sequences, of which about 14% are seen a single time; around an eighth belongs to the top ten. The sequenced material came from PBMCs or a T cell subset sorted from them (not recorded which). These receptors originate from an adult woman who had mild COVID-19 (a few samples of this study predate the infection). Cell type and time point are not known. Both conserved end residues are part of each CDR3. A D gene is named only where the DNA matches it firmly. Part of the rows lack a size; the others show once, few, many or a class for expanded clones.

>TRBJ1-4|TRBV7-8|TRBD1|NA
TGTGCCAGCAGTTCTACCCAGGGGGGCGCTTACGAAAAACTGTTTTTT
CASSSTQGGAYEKLFF
>TRBJ2-5|TRBV5-1|TRBD2|NA
TGCGCCAGCAGCCTCTCGGGACTAGGCGAGACCCAGTACTTC
CASSLSGLGETQYF
>TRBJ2-7|TRBV20-1|TRBD1|few
TGCAGTGCTAGATGCCCTGGGACAGTCACACTGGAAGACTACGAGCAGTACTTC
CSARCPGTVTLEDYEQYF
>TRBJ1-1|TRBV5-1|TRBD1|NA
TGCGCCAGCAGCTTGGCCCCGTCTGGGACAGGGAACACTGAAGCTTTCTTT
CASSLAPSGTGNTEAFF
>TRBJ1-1|TRBV7-9|NA|many
TGTGCCACACAGGGTCAGAACACTGAAGCTTTCTTT
CATQGQNTEAFF
>TRBJ2-7|TRBV20-1|TRBD2|few
TGCAGTGCTAGACGCACTAGCGGGGAATACCCATCCTACGAGCAGTACTTC
CSARRTSGEYPSYEQYF
>TRBJ1-2|TRBV11-2|TRBD1|few
TGTGCCAGCAGGCTCGAAGAGAATCACGAGGACAGGGAGGTGGAGGGCTACACCTTC
CASRLEENHEDREVEGYTF
>TRBJ2-7|TRBV12-3/TRBV12-4|NA|NA
TGTGCCAGCAGTTCCTCTCGAGGTGTAGGCAGCACCTACGAGCAGTACTTC
CASSSSRGVGSTYEQYF
>TRBJ2-7|TRBV5-1|NA|few
TGCGCCAGCAGTGAAACAGACTCCTACGAGCAGTACTTC
CASSETDSYEQYF
>TRBJ2-1|TRBV12-3/TRBV12-4|TRBD2|NA
TGTGCCAGCAGTTTAACCCGAGGACTAGTCCCAAATGAGCAGTTCTTC
CASSLTRGLVPNEQFF
>TRBJ2-5|TRBV4-2|NA|few
TGTGCCAGCAGCCAAACCCCGGGGGGCCAGGAGACCCAGTACTTC
CASSQTPGGQETQYF
>TRBJ2-1|TRBV27|NA|many
TGTGCCAGCAGCCCAGGCTACAATGAGCAGTTCTTC
CASSPGYNEQFF
>TRBJ2-2|TRBV29-1|NA|NA
TGCAGCGTTGCCCGTGACAGTGGGTCCGGGGAGCTGTTTTTT
CSVARDSGSGELFF
>TRBJ2-7|TRBV4-2|TRBD2|NA
TGTGCCAGCAGCCCCTTGGGACTAGCCTACGAGCAGTACTTC
CASSPLGLAYEQYF
>TRBJ1-1|TRBV4-3|NA|NA
TGCGCCAGCAGCCGCACCAGGGATGCGAACACTGAAGCTTTCTTT
CASSRTRDANTEAFF
>TRBJ1-5|TRBV6-2/TRBV6-3|NA|NA
TGTGCCAGCAGTTTCAGGGATCCCTCAAATCAGCCCCAGCATTTT
CASSFRDPSNQPQHF
>TRBJ2-1|TRBV12-3/TRBV12-4|NA|few
TGTGCCAGCACGGTGTACCTTTACAATGAGCAGTTCTTC
CASTVYLYNEQFF
>TRBJ1-1|TRBV24-1|NA|few
TGTGCCACCAGTGATTTGTCAGGGTTCGCTGAAGCTTTCTTT
CATSDLSGFAEAFF
>TRBJ2-3|TRBV12-3/TRBV12-4|NA|NA
TGTGCCAGCAGTTTCGGGAGAAAGACGCAGTATTTT
CASSFGRKTQYF
>TRBJ1-1|TRBV7-2|NA|few
TGTGCCAGCAGCCATGGAAACGGCGGCACTGAAGCTTTCTTT
CASSHGNGGTEAFF
>TRBJ1-6|TRBV6-1|TRBD1|NA
TGTGCCAGCAGTCTCAGGGACAGCTTGTTTAATTCACCCCTCCACTTT
CASSLRDSLFNSPLHF
>TRBJ2-3|TRBV3-1|TRBD2|NA
TGTGCCAGCAGCCAAGATTTAACGGGAGGGCCTTCGATAGATACGCAGTATTTT
CASSQDLTGGPSIDTQYF
>TRBJ2-7|TRBV27|TRBD1|NA
TGTGCCAGCAGTTTATCGGCGACTCCATCCGGGACAGAGATGACAAAGCAGTACTTC
CASSLSATPSGTEMTKQYF
>TRBJ2-1|TRBV24-1|NA|NA
TGTGCCACCAGTGATTTGGACGGGAATACCAATGAGCAGTTCTTC
CATSDLDGNTNEQFF
>TRBJ2-4|TRBV12-3/TRBV12-4|TRBD1|NA
TGTGCCAGCAGCAGGGACAGGGGTCGAAACATTCAGTACTTC
CASSRDRGRNIQYF
>TRBJ2-7|TRBV4-1|NA|few
TGCGCCAGCAGCACCCGCGTTGGGGCCTACGAGCAGTACTTC
CASSTRVGAYEQYF
>TRBJ1-1|TRBV18|NA|few
TGTGCCAGCTCGCCGACAGACCTGAACACTGAAGCTTTCTTT
CASSPTDLNTEAFF
>TRBJ2-2|TRBV2|TRBD2|NA
TGTGCCAGCAGTGGACTAGCTGAGAACACCGGGGAGCTGTTTTTT
CASSGLAENTGELFF
>TRBJ2-3|TRBV7-9|TRBD2|few
TGTGCCAGCAGCGGGACTAGCGGGAGGTCCCCAGATACGCAGTATTTT
CASSGTSGRSPDTQYF
>TRBJ2-7|TRBV12-3/TRBV12-4|NA|few
TGTGCCAGCAGTTTTAGTGGGCGGGTCTACGAGCAGTACTTC
CASSFSGRVYEQYF
>TRBJ2-7|TRBV6-2/TRBV6-3|NA|NA
TGTGCCAGCAGTTTCTCGGCGGCCAGCTCCTACGAGCAGTACTTC
CASSFSAASSYEQYF
>TRBJ2-3|TRBV5-4|TRBD2|NA
TGTGCCAGCAGCTCGTTAGCGGGGGGGCATCAAGATACGCAGTATTTT
CASSSLAGGHQDTQYF
>TRBJ1-6|TRBV9|NA|few
TGTGCCAGCAGCGTAGAGGTCGCCTCCAACTATAATTCACCCCTCCACTTT
CASSVEVASNYNSPLHF
>TRBJ2-2|TRBV27|TRBD2|few
TGTGCCAGCAGGGGGGGCTGGAGCGGGGGCCGTAACACCGGGGAGCTGTTTTTT
CASRGGWSGGRNTGELFF
>TRBJ2-7|TRBV12-3/TRBV12-4|NA|NA
TGTGCCAGCAGTTCCGGGACTCGCGAGCAGTACTTC
CASSSGTREQYF
>TRBJ2-3|TRBV11-1|NA|NA
TGTGCCAGCAGCCCAGTAACGGGTAGCACAGATACGCAGTATTTT
CASSPVTGSTDTQYF
>TRBJ1-1|TRBV7-9|NA|NA
TGTGCCAGCAGCTTAAAAAGTAACACTGAAGCTTTCTTT
CASSLKSNTEAFF
>TRBJ1-1|TRBV5-1|NA|few
TGCGCCAGCAGCTTGGCTCTGGGCTCAGGAGCTTTCTTT
CASSLALGSGAFF
>TRBJ1-1|TRBV12-3/TRBV12-4|NA|NA
TGTGCCAGCAGTCGGGGGGTGAACACTGAAGCTTTCTTT
CASSRGVNTEAFF
>TRBJ2-3|TRBV19|NA|few
TGTGCCAGTACCCCACAGGGTTCCCCCACAGATACGCAGTATTTT
CASTPQGSPTDTQYF
>TRBJ1-1|TRBV6-6|TRBD1|NA
TGTGCCAGCAGGGGGACAGCAGGGACTGAAGCTTTCTTT
CASRGTAGTEAFF
>TRBJ1-2|TRBV18|TRBD1|NA
TGTGCCAGCGATGGACAGGGGGCAGATGGCTACACCTTC
CASDGQGADGYTF